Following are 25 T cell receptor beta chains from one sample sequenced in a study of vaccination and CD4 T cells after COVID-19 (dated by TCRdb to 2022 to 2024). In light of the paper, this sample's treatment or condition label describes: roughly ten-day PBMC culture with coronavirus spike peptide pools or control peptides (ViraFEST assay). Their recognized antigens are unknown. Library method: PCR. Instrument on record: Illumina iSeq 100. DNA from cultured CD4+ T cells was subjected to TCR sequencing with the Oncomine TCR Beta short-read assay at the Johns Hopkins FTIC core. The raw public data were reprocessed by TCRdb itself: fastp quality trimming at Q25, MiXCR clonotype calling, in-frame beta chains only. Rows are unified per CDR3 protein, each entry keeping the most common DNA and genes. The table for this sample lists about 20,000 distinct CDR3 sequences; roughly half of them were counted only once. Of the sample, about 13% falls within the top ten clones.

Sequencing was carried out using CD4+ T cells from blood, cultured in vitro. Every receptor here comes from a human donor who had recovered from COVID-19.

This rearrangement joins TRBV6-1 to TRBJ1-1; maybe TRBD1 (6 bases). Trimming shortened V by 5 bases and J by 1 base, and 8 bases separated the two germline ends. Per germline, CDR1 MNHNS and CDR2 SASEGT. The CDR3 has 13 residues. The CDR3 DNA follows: TGTGCCAGCAGTATGACAGGGAACACTGAAGCTTTCTTT. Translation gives CASSMTGNTEAFF.

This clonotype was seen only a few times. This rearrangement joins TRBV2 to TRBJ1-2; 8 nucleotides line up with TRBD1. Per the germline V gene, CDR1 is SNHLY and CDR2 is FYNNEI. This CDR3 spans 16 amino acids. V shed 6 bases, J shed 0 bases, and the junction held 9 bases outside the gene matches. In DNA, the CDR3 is TGTGCCAGCAGCGTGGGACAGGACTACGCTAACTATGGCTACACCTTC. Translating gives CASSVGQDYANYGYTF.

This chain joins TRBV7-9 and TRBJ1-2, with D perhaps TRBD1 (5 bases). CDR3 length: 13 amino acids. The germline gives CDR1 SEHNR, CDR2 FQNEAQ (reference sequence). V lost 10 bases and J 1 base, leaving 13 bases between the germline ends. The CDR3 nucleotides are TGTGCCATCCCTTTGGGGGATAACTATGGCTACACCTTC. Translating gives CAIPLGDNYGYTF.

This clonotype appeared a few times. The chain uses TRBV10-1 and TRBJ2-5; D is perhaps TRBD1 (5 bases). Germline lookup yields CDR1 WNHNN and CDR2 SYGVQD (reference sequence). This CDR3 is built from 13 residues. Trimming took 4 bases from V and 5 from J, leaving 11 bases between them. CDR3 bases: TGCGCCAGCAGTGGAGACAGAACGGAGACCCAGTACTTC. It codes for CASSGDRTETQYF.

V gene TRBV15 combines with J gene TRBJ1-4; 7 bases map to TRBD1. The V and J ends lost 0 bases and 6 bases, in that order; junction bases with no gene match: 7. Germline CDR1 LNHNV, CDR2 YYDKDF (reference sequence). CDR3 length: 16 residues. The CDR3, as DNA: TGTGCCACCAGCAGAGATGAAAAGGGGGCGTATGAAAAACTGTTTTTT. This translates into CATSRDEKGAYEKLFF. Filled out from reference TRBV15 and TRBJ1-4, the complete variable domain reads DAMVIQNPRYQVTQFGKPVTLSCSQTLNHNVMYWYQQKSSQAPKLLFHYYDKDFNNEADTPDNFQSRRPNTSFCFLDIRSPGLGDTAMYLCATSRDEKGAYEKLFFGSGTQLSVL.

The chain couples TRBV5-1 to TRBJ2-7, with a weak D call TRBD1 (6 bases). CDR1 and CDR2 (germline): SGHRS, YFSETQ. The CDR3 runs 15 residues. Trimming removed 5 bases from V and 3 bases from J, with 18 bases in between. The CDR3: CASRVQGTPFYEQYF. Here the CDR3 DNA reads TGCGCCAGCAGAGTACAGGGTACCCCGTTCTACGAGCAGTACTTC.

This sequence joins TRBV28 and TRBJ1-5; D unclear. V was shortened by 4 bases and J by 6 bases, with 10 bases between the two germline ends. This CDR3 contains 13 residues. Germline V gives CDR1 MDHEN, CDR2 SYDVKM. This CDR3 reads CASSSPAGQPQHF. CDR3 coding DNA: TGTGCCAGCAGTTCACCGGCGGGTCAGCCCCAGCATTTT.

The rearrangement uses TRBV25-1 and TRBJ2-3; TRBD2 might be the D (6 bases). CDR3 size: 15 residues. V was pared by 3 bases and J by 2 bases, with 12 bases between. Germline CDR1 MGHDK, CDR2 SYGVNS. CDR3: CASSDPSADTDTQYF. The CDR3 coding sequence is TGTGCCAGCAGTGACCCTAGCGCGGACACAGATACGCAGTATTTT.

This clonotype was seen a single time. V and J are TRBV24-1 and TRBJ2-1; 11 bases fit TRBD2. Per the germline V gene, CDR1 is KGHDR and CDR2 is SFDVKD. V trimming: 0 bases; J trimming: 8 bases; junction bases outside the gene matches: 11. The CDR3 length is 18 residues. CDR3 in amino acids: CATSDLRLAGGLFDEQFF. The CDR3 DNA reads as TGTGCCACCAGTGATTTGAGGCTAGCGGGGGGCCTGTTCGATGAGCAGTTCTTC.

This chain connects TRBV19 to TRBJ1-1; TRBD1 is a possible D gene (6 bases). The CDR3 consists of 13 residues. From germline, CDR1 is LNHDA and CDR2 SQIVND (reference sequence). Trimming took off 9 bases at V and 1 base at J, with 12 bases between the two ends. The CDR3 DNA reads TGTGCCAGCGTCGGACAGCAGAACACTGAAGCTTTCTTT. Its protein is CASVGQQNTEAFF. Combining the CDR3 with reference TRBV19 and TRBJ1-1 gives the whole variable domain DGGITQSPKYLFRKEGQNVTLSCEQNLNHDAMYWYRQDPGQGLRLIYYSQIVNDFQKGDIAEGYSVSREKKESFPLTVTSAQKNPTAFYLCASVGQQNTEAFFGQGTRLTVV.

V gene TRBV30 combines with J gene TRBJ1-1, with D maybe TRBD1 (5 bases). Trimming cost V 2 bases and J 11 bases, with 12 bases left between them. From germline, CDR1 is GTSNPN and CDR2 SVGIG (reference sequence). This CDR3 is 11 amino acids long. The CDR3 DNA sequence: TGTGCCTGGAGTCGTGCAGGGTTGGCTTTCTTT. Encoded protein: CAWSRAGLAFF.

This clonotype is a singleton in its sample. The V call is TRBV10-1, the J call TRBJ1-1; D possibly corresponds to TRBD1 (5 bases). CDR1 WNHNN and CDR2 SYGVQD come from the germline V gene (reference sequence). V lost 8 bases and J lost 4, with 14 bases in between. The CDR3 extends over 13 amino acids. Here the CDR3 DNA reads TGCGCCAGCTCGGGGGGGGGGAGCACTGAAGCTTTCTTT. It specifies CASSGGGSTEAFF.

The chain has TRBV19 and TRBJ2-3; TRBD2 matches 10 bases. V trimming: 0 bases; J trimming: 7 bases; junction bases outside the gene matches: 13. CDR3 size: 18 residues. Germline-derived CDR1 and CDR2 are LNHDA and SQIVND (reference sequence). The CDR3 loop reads CASSIENSGRASRYTQYF. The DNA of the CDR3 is TGTGCCAGTAGTATAGAAAACAGCGGGAGGGCCTCGCGCTATACGCAGTATTTT.

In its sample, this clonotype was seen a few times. The CDR3 spells CASSFQGFNQPQHF. The CDR3 DNA sequence: TGTGCCAGCAGCTTTCAGGGATTCAATCAGCCCCAGCATTTT. V usage is TRBV11-2 and J usage is TRBJ1-5; D may be TRBD1 (5 bases). The length of the CDR3 is 14 residues. The V gene lost 3 bases and the J gene lost 3 bases, with 9 bases spanning the gap. In germline, CDR1 is SGHAT, CDR2 FQNNGV.

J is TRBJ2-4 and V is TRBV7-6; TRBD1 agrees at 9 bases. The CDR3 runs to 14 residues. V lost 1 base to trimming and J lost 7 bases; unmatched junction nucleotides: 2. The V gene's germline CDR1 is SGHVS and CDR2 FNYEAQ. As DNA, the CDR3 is TGTGCCAGCAGCTTAGGACAGGGGGTCAACATTCAGTACTTC. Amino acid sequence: CASSLGQGVNIQYF.

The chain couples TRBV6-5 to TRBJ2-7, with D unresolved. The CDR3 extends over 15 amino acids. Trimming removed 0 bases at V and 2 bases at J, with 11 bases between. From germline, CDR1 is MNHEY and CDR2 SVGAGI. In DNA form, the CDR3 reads TGTGCCAGCAGTTACTCTGGGCGACTTACCTACGAGCAGTACTTC. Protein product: CASSYSGRLTYEQYF.

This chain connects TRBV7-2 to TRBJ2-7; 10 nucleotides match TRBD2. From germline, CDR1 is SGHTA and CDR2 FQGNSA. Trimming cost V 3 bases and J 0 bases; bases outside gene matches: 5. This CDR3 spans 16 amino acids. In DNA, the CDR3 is TGTGCCAGCAGCTTCCTTAGCGGGGGGTTCTCCTACGAGCAGTACTTC. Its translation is CASSFLSGGFSYEQYF.

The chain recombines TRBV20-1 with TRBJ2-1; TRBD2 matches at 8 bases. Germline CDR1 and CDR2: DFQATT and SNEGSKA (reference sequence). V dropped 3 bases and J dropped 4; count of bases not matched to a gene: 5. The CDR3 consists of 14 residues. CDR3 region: CSARVREDYNEQFF. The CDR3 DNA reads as TGCAGTGCTAGGGTGCGGGAGGATTACAATGAGCAGTTCTTC.

The CDR3 DNA sequence: TGTGCCAGCAGTTTAGCGGTCGGACTTAATAATTCACCCCTCCACTTT. Protein: CASSLAVGLNNSPLHF. The J gene is TRBJ1-6, the V gene TRBV28; no reliable D call. Germline V gene sequence: CDR1 MDHEN, CDR2 SYDVKM. The CDR3 spans 16 residues. V lost 2 bases and J 5 bases, leaving 13 bases between the germline ends.

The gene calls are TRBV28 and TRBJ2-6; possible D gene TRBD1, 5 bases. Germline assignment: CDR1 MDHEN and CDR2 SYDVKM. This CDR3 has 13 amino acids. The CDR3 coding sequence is TGTGCTACTACAGGCTCTGGGGCCAACGTCCTGACTTTC. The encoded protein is CATTGSGANVLTF.

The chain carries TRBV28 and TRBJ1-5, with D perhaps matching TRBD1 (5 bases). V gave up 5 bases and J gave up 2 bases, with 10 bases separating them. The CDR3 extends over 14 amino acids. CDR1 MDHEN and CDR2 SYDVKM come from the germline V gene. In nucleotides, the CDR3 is TGTGCCAGCAGTCAGGGTGTGGGCAATCAGCCCCAGCATTTT. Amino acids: CASSQGVGNQPQHF.

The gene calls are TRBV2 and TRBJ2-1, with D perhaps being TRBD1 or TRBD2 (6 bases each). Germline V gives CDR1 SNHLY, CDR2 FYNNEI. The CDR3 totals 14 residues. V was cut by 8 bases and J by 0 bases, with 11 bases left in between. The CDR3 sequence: CASFRGDSYNEQFF. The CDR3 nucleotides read TGTGCCAGCTTTAGGGGGGACTCCTACAATGAGCAGTTCTTC.

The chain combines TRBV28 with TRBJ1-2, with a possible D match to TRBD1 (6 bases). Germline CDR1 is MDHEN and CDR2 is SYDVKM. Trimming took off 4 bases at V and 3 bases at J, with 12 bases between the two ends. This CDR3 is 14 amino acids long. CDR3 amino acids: CASSSSRGHYGYTF. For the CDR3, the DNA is TGTGCCAGCAGTTCCTCACGGGGGCACTATGGCTACACCTTC.

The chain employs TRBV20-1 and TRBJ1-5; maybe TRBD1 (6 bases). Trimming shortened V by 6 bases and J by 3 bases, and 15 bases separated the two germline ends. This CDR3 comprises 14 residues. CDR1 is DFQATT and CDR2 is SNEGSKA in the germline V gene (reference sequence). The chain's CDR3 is CSAEGDGDNQPQHF. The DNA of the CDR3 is TGCAGTGCCGAGGGGGACGGTGACAATCAGCCCCAGCATTTT.

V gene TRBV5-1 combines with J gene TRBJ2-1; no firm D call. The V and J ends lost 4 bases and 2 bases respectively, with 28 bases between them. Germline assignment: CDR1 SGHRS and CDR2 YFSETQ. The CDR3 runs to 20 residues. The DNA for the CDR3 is TGCGCCAGCAGCCCAGGCCCCGGTGGTAGCAAACTACTAACCTACAATGAGCAGTTCTTC. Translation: CASSPGPGGSKLLTYNEQFF.